The 14 T cell receptor beta chains presented below share a single source sample, sequenced in a study of CD8 T cells in ankylosing spondylitis. MiXCR, applied by TCRdb to the 5' RACE reads, yields one record per CDR3 protein. The sample shows some 87,000 distinct CDR3 sequences, under 30% of them seen only once. Sequencing input: blood, either unsorted or a sorted T cell fraction (not recorded which). Source of these receptors: a male donor with ankylosing spondylitis or in good health (not recorded which).

The table lists this clonotype with a few counts. The gene calls are TRBV2 and TRBJ2-3, with 8 bases matching TRBD2. V trimming: 8 bases; J trimming: 0 bases; junction bases outside the gene matches: 13. This CDR3 has 17 amino acids. Germline V gene sequence: CDR1 SNHLY, CDR2 FYNNEI. In nucleotides, the CDR3 is TGTGCCAGCGGGAGGGGCGGGGGGACGATTAGCACAGATACGCAGTATTTT. Translating it yields CASGRGGGTISTDTQYF.

This clonotype was seen more than once but under ten times. The rearrangement joins TRBV12-3 or TRBV12-4 to TRBJ2-2, with 9 bases that match TRBD1. Trimming took 7 bases from V and 4 from J; bases not matched to a gene: 10. The CDR3 loop spans 16 amino acids. The CDR3 loop reads CASINRDRVFTGELFF. The DNA of the CDR3 is TGTGCCAGCATCAACCGGGACAGGGTTTTCACCGGGGAGCTGTTTTTT.

The J gene is TRBJ1-2, the V gene TRBV5-5; TRBD1 aligns across 10 bases. The junction had 6 bases not matched to a gene; V was cut back by 3 bases and J by 4 bases. CDR1 SGHKS and CDR2 YYEKEE come from the germline V gene (reference sequence). This CDR3 has 15 amino acids. The CDR3 here is CASSSGGTGVYGYTF. CDR3 sequence (DNA): TGTGCCAGCAGCTCGGGGGGGACAGGGGTCTATGGCTACACCTTC.

The J gene is TRBJ2-1, the V gene TRBV5-1; possibly TRBD1 for D (6 bases). V shed 0 bases and J shed 8 bases, with 15 bases lying between them. The CDR3 sequence is 15 residues long. Per the germline V gene, CDR1 is SGHRS and CDR2 is YFSETQ. CDR3 in amino acids: CASSLDGHRVDEQFF. DNA of the CDR3: TGCGCCAGCAGCTTGGACGGACACAGGGTGGATGAGCAGTTCTTC.

A single count supports this clonotype. This chain links TRBV20-1 with TRBJ1-5; TRBD1 matches 8 bases. Germline V CDR1 and CDR2: DFQATT, SNEGSKA (reference sequence). The CDR3 spans 13 residues. The junction had 5 bases not matched to a gene; V was cut back by 6 bases and J by 4 bases. The CDR3 protein is CSAATGVNQPQHF. The DNA of the CDR3 is TGCAGTGCCGCGACAGGGGTTAATCAGCCCCAGCATTTT.

This clonotype was detected only a few times. The genes are TRBV3-1 and TRBJ1-1, with D possibly matching TRBD1 (5 bases). The germline V gene encodes CDR1 LGHDT and CDR2 YNNKEL (reference sequence). The CDR3 is made up of 13 amino acids. The V gene lost 5 bases and the J gene lost 6 bases, with 13 bases spanning the gap. The CDR3, as DNA: TGTGCCAGCAGCTTCGCCCGGGGGGCTGAAGCTTTCTTT. This codes for CASSFARGAEAFF.

The V and J genes are TRBV27 and TRBJ2-7; tentatively, D is TRBD1 (5 bases). The CDR3 has 14 residues. V gave up 10 bases and J gave up 0 bases, with 16 bases separating them. CDR1 and CDR2 from the germline V gene are MNHEY and SMNVEV (reference sequence). The CDR3 here is CATAPVGASYEQYF. The CDR3 DNA is TGTGCCACCGCTCCCGTAGGGGCCTCCTACGAGCAGTACTTC.

This clonotype appeared a few times. The chain combines TRBV20-1 with TRBJ2-5; 11 positions agree with TRBD2. The germline CDR1 and CDR2 sequences are DFQATT and SNEGSKA (reference sequence). The V and J ends lost 1 base and 2 bases, in that order; junction bases with no gene match: 0. The CDR3 has 14 amino acids. The CDR3 spells CSARGLAGQETQYF. CDR3 nucleotide sequence: TGCAGTGCTAGAGGACTAGCGGGACAAGAGACCCAGTACTTC.

The chain has TRBV29-1 and TRBJ2-7, with 9 nucleotides matching TRBD1. The CDR3 consists of 14 residues. The germline V gene encodes CDR1 SQVTM and CDR2 ANQGSEA. J was trimmed by 4 bases and V by 1 base; bases with no gene match: 5. This CDR3 reads CSVEGDRDLYEQYF. CDR3 sequence (DNA): TGCAGCGTTGAAGGGGACAGGGATCTTTACGAGCAGTACTTC.

This rearrangement joins TRBV6-1 to TRBJ2-3; 11 positions agree with TRBD2. Germline V gene sequence: CDR1 MNHNS, CDR2 SASEGT. V shed 6 bases, J shed 4 bases, and the junction held 6 bases outside the gene matches. This CDR3 has 15 residues. As DNA, the CDR3 is TGTGCCAGCAGCGGGACTAGCGGAGGCGCAGATACGCAGTATTTT. Its translation: CASSGTSGGADTQYF.

This clonotype was counted a few times. The chain couples TRBV20-1 to TRBJ1-2, with 8 bases identical to TRBD1. CDR3 size: 14 residues. Germline-derived CDR1 and CDR2 are DFQATT and SNEGSKA (reference sequence). V was pared by 0 bases and J by 8 bases, with 8 bases of the junction left unmatched. This CDR3 is CSARDPRTGTGYTF. CDR3 sequence (DNA): TGCAGTGCTAGAGATCCCAGGACAGGGACAGGCTACACCTTC.

This clonotype appeared a few times. The CDR3 sequence is CASSYSRDPPYEQYF. Written as DNA, the CDR3 is TGTGCCAGCAGTTACTCGAGGGACCCCCCCTACGAGCAGTACTTC. The V call is TRBV6-2 or TRBV6-3, the J call TRBJ2-7; either TRBD1 or TRBD2 may fit D (5 bases each). V lost 0 bases and J 2 bases, leaving 11 bases between the germline ends. CDR3 length: 15 amino acids. CDR1 is MNHEY, CDR2 SVGEGT, per germline.

This clonotype was seen at least ten times. The CDR3 DNA sequence: TGCAGTGCTAGAGATTCCTGGGGCGGGGATGAGCAGTTCTTC. Residues: CSARDSWGGDEQFF. The V call is TRBV20-1, the J call TRBJ2-1, with D tentatively TRBD2 (6 bases). Germline CDR1 DFQATT, CDR2 SNEGSKA (reference sequence). This CDR3 has 14 amino acids. Trimming left V 0 bases short and J 8 bases short, with 14 bases between.

The J gene is TRBJ1-1, the V gene TRBV27, with 8 bases identical to TRBD1. J lost 4 bases, V lost 8 bases, and 9 bases had no gene match. The CDR3 extends over 14 amino acids. Germline V CDR1 and CDR2: MNHEY, SMNVEV (reference sequence). The CDR3 bases are TGTGCCAGCCAGCTGCGGCAGGGGGCCACTGAAGCTTTCTTT. It yields the protein CASQLRQGATEAFF.